The present T cell receptor (beta chain) was sequenced within a study of T cells in Graves' hyperthyroidism and ophthalmopathy. Study conclusions and caveats: Separating ophthalmopathy from stable hyperthyroidism was achieved by a 13 V-J model. Progression to ophthalmopathy was predicted a median of 6.5 months early. Within blood appeared most thyroid clonotypes that had expanded above 0.001.

Each diagnosis was grounded in clinical symptoms, serum thyroxine and TRAb, thyroid ultrasound, and orbital computed tomography. Amplification targeted TCR beta CDR3 regions from RNA transcripts. HTBI primers drove first-round RT-PCR of the TCR CDR3. TCRdb used MiXCR to reprocess the multiplex PCR reads, holding one entry per CDR3 protein. The sample gives over 150,000 distinct CDR3 sequences, about a sixth of which show up once; roughly 28% is in the top ten. In regard to this clonotype: As yet, its antigen is unknown.

Trimming left V 3 bases short and J 4 bases short, with 10 bases between. CDR1 and CDR2 (germline): SGHNT, YENEEA. The CDR3 has 13 residues. The clonotype was recovered from a woman between 50 and 59 years old with Graves' hyperthyroidism. V and J are TRBV11-3 and TRBJ2-7, with D hard to call. The sequenced material came from blood. DNA for the CDR3: TGTGCCAGCAGCTTTCCGGCCGGATACGAGCAGTACTTC. Its translation: CASSFPAGYEQYF.